This T cell receptor beta chain was profiled in a study of CXCR3-negative and CXCR3-positive naive CD8 T cells. As to this clonotype: Its antigen is not identified.

The CDR3 loop spans 13 amino acids. The germline V gene encodes CDR1 SGHVS and CDR2 FNYEAQ. The libraries of TRB cDNA were prepared using 5' RACE with UMI labels. TCRdb reprocessed the 5' RACE reads and stores each CDR3 protein as one record, lacking DNA. The sample's table shows under 110,000 distinct CDR3 sequences. Study outcomes and limitations: Memory CD8+ cells showed much lower diversity, while both naive subsets displayed comparably high diversity. Naive cells with CXCR3 showed TRB CDR3s that were more hydrophobic than those in CXCR3-negative naive cells.

The gene calls are TRBV7-6 and TRBJ2-1; TCRdb's assignment of TRBD2 cannot be checked, as there is no DNA. Sequencing was performed on naive CXCR3+ CD8+ T cells from blood. Indicated subset: CD45RO-CCR7+CD27+CD95- naive CD8+ T cells expressing CXCR3 (TNR3+). The TCR comes from a human donor in good health. Some clones in this sample may be carry-over from other donors' samples. CDR3 loop: CASSLGGKDEQFF.